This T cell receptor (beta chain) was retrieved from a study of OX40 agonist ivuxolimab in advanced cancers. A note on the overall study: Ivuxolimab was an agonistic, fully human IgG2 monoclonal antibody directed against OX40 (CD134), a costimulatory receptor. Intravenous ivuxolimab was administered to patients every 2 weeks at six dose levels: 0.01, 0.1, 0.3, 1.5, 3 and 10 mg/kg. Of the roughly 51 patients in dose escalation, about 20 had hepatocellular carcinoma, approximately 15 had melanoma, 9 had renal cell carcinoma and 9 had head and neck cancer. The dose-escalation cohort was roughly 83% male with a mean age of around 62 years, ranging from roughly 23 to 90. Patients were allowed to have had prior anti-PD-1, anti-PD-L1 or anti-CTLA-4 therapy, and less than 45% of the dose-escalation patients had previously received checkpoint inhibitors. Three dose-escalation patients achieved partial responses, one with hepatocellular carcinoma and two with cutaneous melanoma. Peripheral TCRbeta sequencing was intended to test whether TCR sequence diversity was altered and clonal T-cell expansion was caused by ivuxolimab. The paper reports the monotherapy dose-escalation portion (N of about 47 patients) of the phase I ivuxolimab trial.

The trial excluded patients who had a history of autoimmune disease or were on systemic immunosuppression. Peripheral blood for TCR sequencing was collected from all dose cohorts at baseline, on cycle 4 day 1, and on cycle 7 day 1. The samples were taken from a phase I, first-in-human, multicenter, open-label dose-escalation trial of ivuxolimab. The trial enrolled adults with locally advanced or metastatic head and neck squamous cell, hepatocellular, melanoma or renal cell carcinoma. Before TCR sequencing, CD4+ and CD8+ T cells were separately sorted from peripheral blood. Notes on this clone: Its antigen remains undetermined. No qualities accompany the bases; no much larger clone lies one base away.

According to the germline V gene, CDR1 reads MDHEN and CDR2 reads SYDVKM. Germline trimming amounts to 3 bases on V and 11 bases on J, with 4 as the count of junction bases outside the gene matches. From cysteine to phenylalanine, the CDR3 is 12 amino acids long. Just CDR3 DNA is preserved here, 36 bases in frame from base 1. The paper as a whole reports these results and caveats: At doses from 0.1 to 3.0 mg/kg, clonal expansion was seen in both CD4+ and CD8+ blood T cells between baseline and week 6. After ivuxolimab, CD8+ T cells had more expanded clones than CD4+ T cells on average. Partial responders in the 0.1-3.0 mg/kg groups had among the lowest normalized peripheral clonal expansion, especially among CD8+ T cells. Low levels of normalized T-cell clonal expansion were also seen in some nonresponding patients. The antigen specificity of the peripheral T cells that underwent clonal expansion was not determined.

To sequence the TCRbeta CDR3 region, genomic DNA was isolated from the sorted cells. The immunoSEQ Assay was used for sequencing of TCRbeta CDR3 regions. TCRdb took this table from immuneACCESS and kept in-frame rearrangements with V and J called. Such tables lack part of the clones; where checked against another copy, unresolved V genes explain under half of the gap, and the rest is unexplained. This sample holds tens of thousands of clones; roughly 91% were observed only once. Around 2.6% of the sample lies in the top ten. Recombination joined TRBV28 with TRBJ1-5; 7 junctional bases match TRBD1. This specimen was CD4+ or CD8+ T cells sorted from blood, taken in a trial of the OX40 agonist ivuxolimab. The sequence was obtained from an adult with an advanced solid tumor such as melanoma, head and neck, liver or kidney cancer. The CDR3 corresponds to CASSFATGAQHF. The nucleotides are TGTGCCAGCAGTTTTGCTACAGGGGCCCAGCATTTT.